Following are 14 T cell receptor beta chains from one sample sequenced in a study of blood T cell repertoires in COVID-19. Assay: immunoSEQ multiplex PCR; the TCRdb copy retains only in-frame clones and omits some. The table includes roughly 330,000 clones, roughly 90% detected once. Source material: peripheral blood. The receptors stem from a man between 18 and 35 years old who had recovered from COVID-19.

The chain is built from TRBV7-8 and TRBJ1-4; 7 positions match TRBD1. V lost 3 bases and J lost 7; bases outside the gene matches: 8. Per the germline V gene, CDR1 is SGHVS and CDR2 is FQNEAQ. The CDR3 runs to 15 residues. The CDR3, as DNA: TGTGCCAGCAGCTTTGAGGGGGCCGGGGGTGAAAAACTGTTTTTT. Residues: CASSFEGAGGEKLFF.

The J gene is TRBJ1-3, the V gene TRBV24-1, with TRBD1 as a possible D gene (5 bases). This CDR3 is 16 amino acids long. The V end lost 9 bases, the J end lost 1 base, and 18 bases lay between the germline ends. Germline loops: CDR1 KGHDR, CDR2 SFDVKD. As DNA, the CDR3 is TGTGCCACCGAAATCCTCCAGGGTTCGTCTGGAAACACCATATATTTT. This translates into CATEILQGSSGNTIYF.

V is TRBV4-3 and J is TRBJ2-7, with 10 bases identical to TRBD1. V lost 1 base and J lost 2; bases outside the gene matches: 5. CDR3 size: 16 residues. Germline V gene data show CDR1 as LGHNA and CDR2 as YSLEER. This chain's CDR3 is CASSQGTGTGAYEQYF. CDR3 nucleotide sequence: TGCGCCAGCAGCCAAGGGACCGGGACAGGGGCCTACGAGCAGTACTTC.

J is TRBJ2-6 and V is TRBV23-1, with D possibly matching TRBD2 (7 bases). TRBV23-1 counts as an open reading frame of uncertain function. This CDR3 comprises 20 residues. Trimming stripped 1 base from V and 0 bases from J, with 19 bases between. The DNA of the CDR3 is TGCGCCAGCAGTCAATACCGTCGGGGGGCGTTCCCCTCTGGGGCCAACGTCCTGACTTTC. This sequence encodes CASSQYRRGAFPSGANVLTF.

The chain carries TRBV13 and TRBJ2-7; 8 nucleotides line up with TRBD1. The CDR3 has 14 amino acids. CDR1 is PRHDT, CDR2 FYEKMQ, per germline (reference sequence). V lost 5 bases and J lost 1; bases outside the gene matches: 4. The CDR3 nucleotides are TGTGCCAGCAGCCTCGACAGGGGATCCTACGAGCAGTACTTC. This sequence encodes CASSLDRGSYEQYF.

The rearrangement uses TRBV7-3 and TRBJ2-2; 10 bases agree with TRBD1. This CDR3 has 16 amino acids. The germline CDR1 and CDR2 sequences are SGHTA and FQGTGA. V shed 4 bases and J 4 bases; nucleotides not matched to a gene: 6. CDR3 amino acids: CASSSPGTGVTGELFF. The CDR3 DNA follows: TGTGCCAGCAGCTCCCCCGGGACAGGGGTCACCGGGGAGCTGTTTTTT.

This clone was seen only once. CDR3 in DNA: TGCGCCAGCAGCTCTAATAGCGGGAGGGCGTATCGTGAGCAGTTCTTC. Translating gives CASSSNSGRAYREQFF. The chain uses TRBV4-1 and TRBJ2-1; TRBD2 matches at 11 bases. The V gene end was trimmed by 5 bases and the J gene end by 9 bases; junction bases not matched to a gene: 12. Germline assignment: CDR1 MGHRA and CDR2 YSYEKL. The CDR3 sequence is 16 residues long.

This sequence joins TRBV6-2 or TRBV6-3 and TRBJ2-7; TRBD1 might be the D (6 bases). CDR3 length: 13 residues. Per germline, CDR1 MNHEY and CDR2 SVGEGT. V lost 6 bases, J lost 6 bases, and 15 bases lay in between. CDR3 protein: CASSPYRVGEQYF. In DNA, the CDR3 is TGTGCCAGCAGCCCCTACAGGGTCGGCGAGCAGTACTTC.

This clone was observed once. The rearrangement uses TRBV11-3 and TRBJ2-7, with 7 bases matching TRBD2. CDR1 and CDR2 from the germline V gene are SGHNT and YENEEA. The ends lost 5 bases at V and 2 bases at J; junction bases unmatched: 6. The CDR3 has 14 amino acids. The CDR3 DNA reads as TGTGCCAGCAGCAGACACGGGACTACCTACGAGCAGTACTTC. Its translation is CASSRHGTTYEQYF.

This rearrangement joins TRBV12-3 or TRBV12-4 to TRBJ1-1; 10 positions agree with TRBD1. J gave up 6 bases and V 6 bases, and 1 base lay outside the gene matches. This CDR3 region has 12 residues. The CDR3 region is CASSDRGPEAFF. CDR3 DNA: TGTGCCAGCAGCGACAGGGGGCCTGAAGCTTTCTTT.

This chain's CDR3 is CASSPHGGVTDTQYF. The CDR3 region has the DNA TGTGCCAGCAGTCCACATGGCGGGGTCACAGATACGCAGTATTTT. The chain employs TRBV13 and TRBJ2-3, with TRBD2 as a possible D gene (6 bases). This CDR3 is 15 amino acids long. V lost 6 bases and J lost 2, with 15 bases in between. Germline V gene data show CDR1 as PRHDT and CDR2 as FYEKMQ (reference sequence).

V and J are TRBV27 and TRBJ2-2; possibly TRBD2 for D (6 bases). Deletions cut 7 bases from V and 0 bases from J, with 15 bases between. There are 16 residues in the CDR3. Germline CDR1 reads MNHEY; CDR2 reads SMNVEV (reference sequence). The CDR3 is CASTRVTGANTGELFF. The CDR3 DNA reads TGTGCCAGCACCCGAGTCACGGGAGCGAACACCGGGGAGCTGTTTTTT.

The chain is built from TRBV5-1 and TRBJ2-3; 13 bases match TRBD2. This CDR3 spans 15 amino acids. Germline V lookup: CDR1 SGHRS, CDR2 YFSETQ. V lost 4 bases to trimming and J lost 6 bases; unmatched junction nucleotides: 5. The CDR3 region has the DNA TGCGCCAGCAGCGAACAGACTAGCGGGAGGGATACGCAGTATTTT. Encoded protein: CASSEQTSGRDTQYF.

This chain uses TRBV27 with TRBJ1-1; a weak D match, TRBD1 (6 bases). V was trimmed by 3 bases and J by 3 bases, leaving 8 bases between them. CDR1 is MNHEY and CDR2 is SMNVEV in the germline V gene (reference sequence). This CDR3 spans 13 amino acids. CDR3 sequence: CASSFSGDTEAFF. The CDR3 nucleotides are TGTGCCAGCAGTTTTTCAGGGGACACTGAAGCTTTCTTT.